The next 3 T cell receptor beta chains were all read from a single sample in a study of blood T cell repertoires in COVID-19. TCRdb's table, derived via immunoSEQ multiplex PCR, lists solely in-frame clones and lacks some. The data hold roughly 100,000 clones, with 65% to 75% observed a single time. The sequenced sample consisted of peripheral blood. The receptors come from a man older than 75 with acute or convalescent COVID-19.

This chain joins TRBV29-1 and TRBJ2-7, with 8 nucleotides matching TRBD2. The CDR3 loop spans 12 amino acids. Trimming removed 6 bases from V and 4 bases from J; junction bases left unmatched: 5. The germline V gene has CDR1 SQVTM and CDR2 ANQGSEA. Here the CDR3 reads CSVFSGSYEQYF. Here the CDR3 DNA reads TGCAGCGTCTTCAGCGGGAGTTACGAGCAGTACTTC.

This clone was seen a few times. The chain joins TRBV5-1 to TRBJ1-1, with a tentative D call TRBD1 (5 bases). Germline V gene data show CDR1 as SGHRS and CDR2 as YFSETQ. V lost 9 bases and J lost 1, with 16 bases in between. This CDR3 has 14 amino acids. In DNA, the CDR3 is TGCGCCACCAGATCGACAGTGACGAACACTGAAGCTTTCTTT. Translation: CATRSTVTNTEAFF.

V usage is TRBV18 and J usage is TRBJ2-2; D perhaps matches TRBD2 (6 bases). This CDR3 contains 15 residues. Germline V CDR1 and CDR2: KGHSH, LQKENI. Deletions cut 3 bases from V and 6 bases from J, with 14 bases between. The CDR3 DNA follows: TGTGCCAGCTCACCGGCGGGATGGATTCCCGGGGAGCTGTTTTTT. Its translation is CASSPAGWIPGELFF.